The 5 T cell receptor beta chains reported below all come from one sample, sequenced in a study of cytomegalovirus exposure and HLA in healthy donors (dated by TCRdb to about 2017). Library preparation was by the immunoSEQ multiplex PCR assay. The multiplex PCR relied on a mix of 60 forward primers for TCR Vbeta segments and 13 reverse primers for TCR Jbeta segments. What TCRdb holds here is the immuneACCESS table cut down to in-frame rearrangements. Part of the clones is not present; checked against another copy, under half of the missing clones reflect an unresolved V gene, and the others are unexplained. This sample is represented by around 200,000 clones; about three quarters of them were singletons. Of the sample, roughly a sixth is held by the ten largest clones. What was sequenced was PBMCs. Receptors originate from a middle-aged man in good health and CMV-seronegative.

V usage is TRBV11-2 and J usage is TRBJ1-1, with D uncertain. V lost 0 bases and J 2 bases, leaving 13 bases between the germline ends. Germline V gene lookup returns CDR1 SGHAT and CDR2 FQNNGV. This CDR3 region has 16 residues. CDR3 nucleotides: TGTGCCAGCAGCTTAGACCGGCCAGACTTAAACACTGAAGCTTTCTTT. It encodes CASSLDRPDLNTEAFF. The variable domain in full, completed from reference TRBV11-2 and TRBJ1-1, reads EAGVAQSPRYKIIEKRQSVAFWCNPISGHATLYWYQQILGQGPKLLIQFQNNGVVDDSQLPKDRFSAERLKGVDSTLKIQPAKLEDSAVYLCASSLDRPDLNTEAFFGQGTRLTVV.

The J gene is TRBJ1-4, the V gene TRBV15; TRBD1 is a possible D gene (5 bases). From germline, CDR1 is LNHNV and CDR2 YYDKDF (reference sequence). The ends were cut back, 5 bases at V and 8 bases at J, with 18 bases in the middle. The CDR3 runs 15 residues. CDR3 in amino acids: CATSGRQQEWEKLFF. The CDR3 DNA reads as TGTGCCACCAGCGGTCGACAGCAAGAATGGGAAAAACTGTTTTTT.

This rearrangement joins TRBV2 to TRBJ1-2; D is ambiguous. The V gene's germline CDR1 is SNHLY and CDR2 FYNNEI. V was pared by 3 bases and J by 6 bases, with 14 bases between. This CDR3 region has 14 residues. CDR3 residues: CASSESGRINGYTF. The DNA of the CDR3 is TGTGCCAGCAGTGAGTCTGGCCGCATAAATGGCTACACCTTC.

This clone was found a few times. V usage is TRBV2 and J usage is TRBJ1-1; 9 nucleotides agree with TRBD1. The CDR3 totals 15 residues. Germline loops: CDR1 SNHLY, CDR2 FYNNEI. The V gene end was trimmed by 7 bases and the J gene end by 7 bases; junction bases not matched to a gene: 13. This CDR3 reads CASTEETGGYGEAFF. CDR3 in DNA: TGTGCCAGCACCGAGGAGACAGGGGGTTACGGTGAAGCTTTCTTT.

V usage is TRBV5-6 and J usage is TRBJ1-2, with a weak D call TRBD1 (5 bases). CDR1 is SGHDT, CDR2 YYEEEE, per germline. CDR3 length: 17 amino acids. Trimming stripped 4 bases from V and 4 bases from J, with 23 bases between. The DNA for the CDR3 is TGTGCCAGCAGCCGTATGTTTGGTTGGACAAGGGGCTATGGCTACACCTTC. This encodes CASSRMFGWTRGYGYTF.